Listed here are 21 T cell receptor beta chains from one sample, sequenced in a study of CD8+CD57+ T cells in acquired aplastic anemia. It was patients with CD8+CD57+ cell expansion by flow cytometry who were chosen for sequencing. Genomic DNA constituted the template upon which TCR beta VDJ and CDR3 profiling was performed. TCRdb reanalysed the reads using MiXCR and keeps one entry per CDR3 protein. This table has 450,000 to 600,000 distinct CDR3 sequences, around 33% appearing once. The sample was sorted CD4+, CD8+, or CD8+CD57+ T cells (not recorded which) from PBMCs. The receptors were gathered from a human donor with aplastic anemia.

The CDR3 DNA is TGTGCCTGGAGTGCTCGACAGGGATCTGGCTACACCTTC. Encoded protein: CAWSARQGSGYTF. J is TRBJ1-2 and V is TRBV30; 7 nucleotides align to TRBD1. The CDR3 runs to 13 residues. Per the germline V gene, CDR1 is GTSNPN and CDR2 is SVGIG (reference sequence). V shed 1 base and J 7 bases; nucleotides not matched to a gene: 6.

As DNA, the CDR3 is TGTGCCACCAGTGACCCCATAGGGGTTTCCTACAATGAGCAGTTCTTC. It is translated as CATSDPIGVSYNEQFF. This chain links TRBV24-1 with TRBJ2-1; perhaps TRBD1 as D (5 bases). The CDR3 runs to 16 residues. V dropped 4 bases and J dropped 1 base, with 13 bases sitting between them. In germline, CDR1 is KGHDR, CDR2 SFDVKD.

This clonotype appeared a few times. The chain has TRBV20-1 and TRBJ2-5; the match to TRBD2 covers 8 bases. Germline CDR1 is DFQATT and CDR2 is SNEGSKA (reference sequence). The CDR3 has 16 amino acids. V lost 5 bases and J lost 1; bases outside the gene matches: 12. The CDR3 DNA reads TGCAGTGCTGCTCCGGCTCTAGCGGGTATCCAAGAGACCCAGTACTTC. Its protein product is CSAAPALAGIQETQYF.

The chain uses TRBV20-1 and TRBJ2-3; 16 bases are a match to TRBD2. V was clipped by 3 bases and J by 0 bases; unmatched bases: 6. Germline-derived CDR1 and CDR2 are DFQATT and SNEGSKA (reference sequence). The CDR3 runs 18 residues. CDR3 protein: CSARGTSGRASSTDTQYF. The CDR3 DNA reads TGCAGTGCTAGGGGGACTAGCGGGAGGGCCTCTAGCACAGATACGCAGTATTTT.

CDR3 residues: CASSLRTAVDTQYF. The CDR3 region has the DNA TGTGCCAGCAGCCTTCGGACGGCCGTAGATACGCAGTATTTT. This chain links TRBV7-9 with TRBJ2-3; D call uncertain. Trimming took 5 bases from V and 5 from J, leaving 14 bases between them. The germline gives CDR1 SEHNR, CDR2 FQNEAQ (reference sequence). This CDR3 is built from 14 residues.

The V call is TRBV2, the J call TRBJ1-1; D is perhaps TRBD1 (5 bases). The CDR3 has 15 residues. Trimming removed 2 bases from V and 1 base from J, with 11 bases in between. CDR1 and CDR2 from the germline V gene are SNHLY and FYNNEI. CDR3 sequence reads: CASSEIQRGNTEAFF. The CDR3 DNA sequence: TGTGCCAGCAGTGAAATTCAGAGGGGGAACACTGAAGCTTTCTTT.

This clonotype was seen repeatedly, ten times or more. The V and J genes are TRBV9 and TRBJ1-6, with D possibly matching TRBD1 (5 bases). Trimming stripped 3 bases from V and 14 bases from J, with 24 bases between. This CDR3 is 16 amino acids long. Germline V gives CDR1 SGDLS, CDR2 YYNGEE. In nucleotides, the CDR3 is TGTGCCAGCAGCGCGACCGGGACGGAGAGTGCGGGAGCCCTCCACTTT. It yields the protein CASSATGTESAGALHF.

This chain uses TRBV20-1 with TRBJ2-5; 8 bases map to TRBD2. The CDR3 length is 13 residues. Looked up from germline, CDR1 is DFQATT and CDR2 is SNEGSKA (reference sequence). Losses at the gene ends were 4 bases for V and 5 bases for J; bases not matched to a gene: 6. The CDR3: CSAISGKRETQYF. The CDR3 DNA reads as TGCAGTGCTATTAGCGGGAAAAGGGAGACCCAGTACTTC.

In this sample, this clonotype turned up a few times. V usage is TRBV19 and J usage is TRBJ2-1, with D perhaps TRBD1 or TRBD2 (5 bases each). Deletions cut 6 bases from V and 4 bases from J, with 16 bases between. The CDR3 covers 15 residues. Germline CDR1 is LNHDA and CDR2 is SQIVND (reference sequence). DNA for the CDR3: TGTGCCAGTAGGGCCCCGGGGCTGGGGTACAATGAGCAGTTCTTC. Its translation: CASRAPGLGYNEQFF.

The chain links TRBV20-1 to TRBJ2-1; 13 nucleotides line up with TRBD2. The V gene's germline CDR1 is DFQATT and CDR2 SNEGSKA (reference sequence). Trimming removed 8 bases from V and 1 base from J; junction bases left unmatched: 11. The CDR3 runs to 17 residues. CDR3 loop: CSTIGTSGIGSYNEQFF. CDR3 sequence (DNA): TGCAGTACCATAGGGACTAGCGGGATAGGATCCTACAATGAGCAGTTCTTC.

This clonotype was detected ten times or more. The V gene is TRBV2, the J gene TRBJ2-7; D call uncertain. The V gene's germline CDR1 is SNHLY and CDR2 FYNNEI. V lost 2 bases to trimming and J lost 7 bases, with 15 bases between them. The CDR3 contains 14 residues. CDR3: CASSELDPLREQYF. The CDR3 DNA reads TGTGCCAGCAGTGAATTAGACCCCCTTCGTGAGCAGTACTTC.

This clonotype was detected ten times or more. The V gene is TRBV5-5, the J gene TRBJ1-2; no definite D call. The germline V gene has CDR1 SGHKS and CDR2 YYEKEE (reference sequence). The CDR3 runs to 13 residues. Trimming left V 4 bases short and J 8 bases short, with 15 bases between. CDR3 nucleotides: TGTGCCAGCAGCCTCTCGGCATTAGACGGCTACACCTTC. It encodes CASSLSALDGYTF.

This clonotype has ten or more counts. This CDR3 is CASSLTSGSRVDTQYF. The CDR3 DNA follows: TGTGCCAGCAGCTTGACTAGCGGGAGTAGAGTAGATACGCAGTATTTT. The rearrangement links TRBV5-4 to TRBJ2-3, with 11 bases matching TRBD2. Germline V gene lookup returns CDR1 SGHNT and CDR2 YYREEE (reference sequence). The trim removed 1 base at V and 5 bases at J, leaving 6 bases unmatched. The CDR3 is 16 amino acids.

This chain links TRBV29-1 with TRBJ1-1; D is undetermined. The CDR3 is 10 residues long. Between the trimmed V and J ends, which lost 4 bases and 11 bases, there was a span of 11 bases. Germline V gene data show CDR1 as SQVTM and CDR2 as ANQGSEA. The DNA for the CDR3 is TGCAGCGTTGTAGTTAGTGGGGCTTTCTTT. The encoded protein is CSVVVSGAFF.

This clonotype was detected ten times or more. This chain links TRBV20-1 with TRBJ2-7; 8 nucleotides line up with TRBD1. Germline V gives CDR1 DFQATT, CDR2 SNEGSKA (reference sequence). The CDR3 contains 17 residues. V shed 0 bases, J shed 1 base, and the junction held 11 bases outside the gene matches. The CDR3 reads CSARDKSRDRQSYEQYF. CDR3 nucleotide sequence: TGCAGTGCTAGAGATAAGAGTAGGGACAGGCAATCCTACGAGCAGTACTTC.

Only a few counts were recorded for this clonotype. This chain links TRBV24-1 with TRBJ2-6; the D gene is possibly TRBD1 (7 bases). V was cut by 8 bases and J by 0 bases, with 10 bases left in between. The CDR3 covers 15 residues. Germline CDR1 is KGHDR and CDR2 is SFDVKD. The CDR3 spells CATNQGGSGANVLTF. CDR3 nucleotides: TGTGCCACCAACCAGGGGGGCTCTGGGGCCAACGTCCTGACTTTC.

V usage is TRBV4-1 and J usage is TRBJ2-2; D possibly matches TRBD1 or TRBD2 (6 bases each). From germline, CDR1 is MGHRA and CDR2 YSYEKL. The CDR3 contains 16 residues. Trimming left V 4 bases short and J 6 bases short, with 18 bases between. In nucleotides, the CDR3 is TGCGCCAGCAGCCTGGCCGGGCCCGGGGGCGCCGGGGAGCTGTTTTTT. Amino acid sequence: CASSLAGPGGAGELFF.

A few counts support this clonotype. The chain joins TRBV11-2 to TRBJ2-3, with 8 nucleotides matching TRBD2. V lost 1 base to trimming and J lost 3 bases; unmatched junction nucleotides: 6. Per the germline V gene, CDR1 is SGHAT and CDR2 is FQNNGV. The CDR3 sequence is 16 residues long. Written as DNA, the CDR3 is TGTGCCAGCAGCTTAGGGGCTAGCGGGTTTACAGATACGCAGTATTTT. Translation: CASSLGASGFTDTQYF.

This clonotype showed up just a few times. A read error may be the cause here, since a much bigger clone is one base away. The J gene is TRBJ1-5, the V gene TRBV2, with D unclear. CDR1 and CDR2 from the germline V gene are SNHLY and FYNNEI. The CDR3 extends over 14 amino acids. Deletions cut 3 bases from V and 6 bases from J, with 12 bases between. CDR3 protein: CASSDLRASQPQHF. The CDR3 nucleotides are TGTGCCAGCAGTGATCTGAGGGCTAGTCAGCCCCAGCATTTT.

The chain recombines TRBV5-5 with TRBJ2-7; the D is unclear. The CDR3 has 14 residues. CDR1 is SGHKS and CDR2 is YYEKEE in the germline V gene (reference sequence). Trimming pared 1 base from V and 0 bases from J, leaving 8 bases between. Written as DNA, the CDR3 is TGTGCCAGCAGCTTGCGGTCGGACTCCTACGAGCAGTACTTC. This codes for CASSLRSDSYEQYF.

This clonotype was seen only a few times. The gene calls are TRBV11-2 and TRBJ2-2; D might be TRBD2 (5 bases). Looked up from germline, CDR1 is SGHAT and CDR2 is FQNNGV. The CDR3 sequence is 17 residues long. Trimming pared 1 base from V and 2 bases from J, leaving 14 bases between. CDR3 residues: CASSLGWSTRNTGELFF. In nucleotides, the CDR3 is TGTGCCAGCAGCTTAGGTTGGTCTACTAGAAACACCGGGGAGCTGTTTTTT. Complete variable domain (other parts from reference TRBV11-2 and TRBJ2-2): EAGVAQSPRYKIIEKRQSVAFWCNPISGHATLYWYQQILGQGPKLLIQFQNNGVVDDSQLPKDRFSAERLKGVDSTLKIQPAKLEDSAVYLCASSLGWSTRNTGELFFGEGSRLTVL.